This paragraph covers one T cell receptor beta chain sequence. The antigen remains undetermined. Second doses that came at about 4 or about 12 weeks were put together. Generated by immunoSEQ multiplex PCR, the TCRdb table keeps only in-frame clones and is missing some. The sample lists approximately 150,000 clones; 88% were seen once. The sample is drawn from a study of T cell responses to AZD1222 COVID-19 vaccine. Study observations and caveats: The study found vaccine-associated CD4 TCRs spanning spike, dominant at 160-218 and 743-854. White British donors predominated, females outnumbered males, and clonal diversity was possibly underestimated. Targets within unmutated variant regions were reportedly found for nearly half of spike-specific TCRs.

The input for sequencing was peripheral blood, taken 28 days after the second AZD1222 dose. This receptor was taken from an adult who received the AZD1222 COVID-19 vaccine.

The CDR3 region is CSVPPGQGRKNTGELFF. In DNA, the CDR3 is TGCAGCGTGCCACCGGGACAGGGGCGAAAGAACACCGGGGAGCTGTTTTTT. V is TRBV29-1 and J is TRBJ2-2; 10 positions agree with TRBD1. Germline CDR1 reads SQVTM; CDR2 reads ANQGSEA. Trimming at V came to 6 bases and at J to 1 base, leaving 11 bases not matched to a gene. The CDR3 runs to 17 residues.